This T cell receptor (beta chain) originates from a study of T cells in Graves' hyperthyroidism and ophthalmopathy. Whole-study findings and limits: Ophthalmopathy could be told apart from stable hyperthyroidism with a 13 V-J model.

Germline V gene lookup returns CDR1 LGHDT and CDR2 YNNKEL (reference sequence). Trimming took off 4 bases at V and 2 bases at J, with 11 bases between the two ends. This CDR3 is built from 14 residues. Reasons for excluding patients were uncontrolled infection, other autoimmune disease, pregnancy or lactation. The sample holds many counts of this clonotype. What it recognizes is unknown. Amplified TCR beta CDR3 regions came from RNA transcripts. When the TCR CDR3 underwent first-round RT-PCR, the HTBI primer set was used. One entry per CDR3 protein results from TCRdb running MiXCR on the multiplex PCR reads. The sample yields about 600,000 distinct CDR3 sequences, roughly a sixth seen once.

This receptor was identified in a woman between 35 and 50 years old with Graves' ophthalmopathy. Material for sequencing was blood. This chain connects TRBV3-1 to TRBJ1-1, with D perhaps matching TRBD1 (5 bases). As DNA, the CDR3 is TGTGCCAGCAGCCCTAATGGGGGTAACACTGAAGCTTTCTTT. Its protein product is CASSPNGGNTEAFF. Looking up the rest from reference TRBV3-1 and TRBJ1-1 gives the full variable domain: DTAVSQTPKYLVTQMGNDKSIKCEQNLGHDTMYWYKQDSKKFLKIMFSYNNKELIINETVPNRFSPKSPDKAHLNLHINSLELGDSAVYFCASSPNGGNTEAFFGQGTRLTVV.